This T cell receptor (beta chain) was obtained from a study of tumour-infiltrating T cells in Burkitt lymphoma. Background on the study: Patients covered every epidemiological subtype of Burkitt lymphoma. Overall and progression-free survival were predicted by productive clonality. Overall study findings and caveats: Several public clonotypes recurred in numerous Burkitt lymphoma patients.

Here immunoSEQ multiplex PCR was the method, and the copy in TCRdb shows in-frame clones only, minus some. This table holds around 48,000 clones, roughly 31% found once. This clone appeared a few times. Its matching antigen is unknown. The source material was tumor tissue. The TCR comes from a human donor with Burkitt lymphoma.

CDR3 in amino acids: CASSLDGRGHYGYTF. CDR3 DNA: TGTGCCAGCAGTTTAGACGGCAGGGGACACTATGGCTACACCTTC. The chain joins TRBV27 to TRBJ1-2; D possibly corresponds to TRBD1 (6 bases). Trimming shortened V by 2 bases and J by 3 bases, and 13 bases separated the two germline ends. This CDR3 spans 15 amino acids. Looked up from germline, CDR1 is MNHEY and CDR2 is SMNVEV (reference sequence).